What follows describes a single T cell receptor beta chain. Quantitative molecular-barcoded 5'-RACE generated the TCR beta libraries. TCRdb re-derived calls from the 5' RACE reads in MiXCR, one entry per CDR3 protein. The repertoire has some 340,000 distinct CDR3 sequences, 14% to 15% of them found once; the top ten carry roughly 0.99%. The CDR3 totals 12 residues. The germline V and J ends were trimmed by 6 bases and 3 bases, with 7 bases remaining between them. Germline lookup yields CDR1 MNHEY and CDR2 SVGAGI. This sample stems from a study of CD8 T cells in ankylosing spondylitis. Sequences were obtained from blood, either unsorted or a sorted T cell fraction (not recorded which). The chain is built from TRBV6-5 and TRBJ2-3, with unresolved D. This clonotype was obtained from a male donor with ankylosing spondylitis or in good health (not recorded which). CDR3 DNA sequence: TGTGCCAGCAGAGGATCGACAGATACGCAGTATTTT. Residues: CASRGSTDTQYF.